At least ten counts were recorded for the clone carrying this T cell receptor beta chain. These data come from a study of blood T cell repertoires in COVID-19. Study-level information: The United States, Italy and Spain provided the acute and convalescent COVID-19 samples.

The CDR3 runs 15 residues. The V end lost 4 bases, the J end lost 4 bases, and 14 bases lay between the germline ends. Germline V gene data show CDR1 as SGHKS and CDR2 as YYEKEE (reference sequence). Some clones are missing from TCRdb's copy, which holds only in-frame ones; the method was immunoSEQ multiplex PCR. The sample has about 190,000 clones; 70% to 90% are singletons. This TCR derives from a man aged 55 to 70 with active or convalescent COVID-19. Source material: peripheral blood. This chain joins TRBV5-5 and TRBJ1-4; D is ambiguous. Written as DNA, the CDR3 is TGTGCCAGCAGCCGATCGGCCGGGGTTAATGAAAAACTGTTTTTT. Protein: CASSRSAGVNEKLFF.